This T cell receptor (beta chain) appears in the sequencing data of a study of Graves' ophthalmopathy and Graves' hyperthyroidism. Findings and caveats of the study: Most clonotypes expanded in thyroid above 0.001 frequency were present in blood too.

The sample holds many counts of this clonotype. Its antigen is unidentified. Being free of ophthalmopathy for 18 months of follow-up defined stable hyperthyroidism. Hyperthyroidism was new, under 2 months, in patients aged 18 to 65. RNA transcripts were the template, and TCR beta CDR3 regions were amplified from them. A first-round RT-PCR used HTBI primers, followed by a second-round multiplex PCR. TCRdb re-called the multiplex PCR reads through MiXCR, storing one row per CDR3 protein. The sample lists 400,000 to 450,000 distinct CDR3 sequences, around 21% occurring once. The V gene lost 8 bases and the J gene lost 0 bases, with 13 bases spanning the gap. CDR3 length equals 14 residues.

The chain employs TRBV12-3 or TRBV12-4 and TRBJ1-1, with unresolved D. The TCR comes from a young woman with stable Graves' hyperthyroidism. The specimen sequenced was peripheral blood. The CDR3 region has the DNA TGTGCCAGCTGTACATACTCAATGAACACTGAAGCTTTCTTT. Its protein is CASCTYSMNTEAFF.